What follows is one T cell receptor beta chain and its context. Its antigen is unknown. This same CDR3 is encoded by further DNA sequences in the sample. 13 Jbeta primers and 60 Vbeta primers were used for the PCR. Methods used by the authors: In a later analysis, the count reached roughly 80 million unique TCR beta chains, with roughly 11 million shared. The protocol was immunoSEQ multiplex PCR, while the TCRdb copy is restricted to in-frame clones and leaves out a portion. V, J and clone size are those of that table, while D and trimming were read from the DNA. The table includes about 100,000 clones, about 76% detected once. The data were taken from a study of cytomegalovirus exposure and HLA in healthy donors. General study results and limits: A later analysis associated approximately 17,000 TCR beta sequences with HLA alleles at a 0.05 false discovery rate. It was confirmed in vitro that three of the CMV-associated chains were specific for CMV antigens.

Germline lookup yields CDR1 SGHRS and CDR2 YFSETQ. This CDR3 is built from 15 residues. Between the trimmed V and J ends, which lost 0 bases and 4 bases, there was a span of 11 bases. The genes are TRBV5-1 and TRBJ2-1; tentative D call: TRBD1 (5 bases). The TCR sequence derives from a woman in her seventies in good health and CMV-seropositive. The sequencing sample was made of PBMCs. The CDR3 loop is CASSLGGRGYNEQFF. The CDR3 nucleotides read TGCGCCAGCAGCTTGGGGGGAAGGGGATACAATGAGCAGTTCTTC. Complete variable domain (other parts from reference TRBV5-1 and TRBJ2-1): KAGVTQTPRYLIKTRGQQVTLSCSPISGHRSVSWYQQTPGQGLQFLFEYFSETQRNKGNFPGRFSGRQFSNSRSEMNVSTLELGDSALYLCASSLGGRGYNEQFFGPGTRLTVL.